What follows is one TCR beta chain and its context. This sample stems from a study of blood T cell repertoires in COVID-19. Overall study: There were acute and convalescent COVID-19 samples, and they came from the United States, Italy and Spain. Nucleic acid was either cDNA or gDNA, and it came from T cells, B-cell-depleted T cells, or PBMCs.

Authors' data handling: The assay estimated nucleated cells by amplifying reference gene primers. Assay: immunoSEQ multiplex PCR; the TCRdb copy retains only in-frame clones and omits some. That table gives V, J and clone size, and the DNA gave D and trimming. This sample has approximately 86,000 clones, with about nine tenths found just once. Looked up from germline, CDR1 is SGHDN and CDR2 is FVKESK. This CDR3 has 14 residues. V was trimmed by 4 bases and J by 3 bases, leaving 13 bases between them. This sequence was found in a man aged 50-59 years with acute or convalescent COVID-19. The rearrangement links TRBV14 to TRBJ2-7; no reliable D call. Specimen: peripheral blood. CDR3 amino acids: CASSPTGVGYEQYF. The CDR3 coding sequence is TGTGCCAGCAGCCCGACTGGCGTCGGCTACGAGCAGTACTTC.